The 21 T cell receptor beta chains presented below share a single source sample, sequenced in a study of OX40 agonist ivuxolimab in advanced cancers. This table comes from immunoSEQ multiplex PCR, and its TCRdb copy is limited to in-frame clones, with some not included. The repertoire holds 65,000 to 95,000 clones, approximately 92% seen once, with more than 5.5% in the top ten. Specimen: CD4+ or CD8+ T cells sorted from blood, collected in a trial of the OX40 agonist ivuxolimab. The receptor set was obtained from an adult with an advanced solid tumor such as melanoma, head and neck, liver or kidney cancer.

In this sample, this clone turned up once. The chain couples TRBV9 to TRBJ2-5; D gene unclear. This CDR3 is built from 15 residues. Trimming removed 4 bases at V and 3 bases at J, with 16 bases between. Germline V gene data show CDR1 as SGDLS and CDR2 as YYNGEE. CDR3 sequence (DNA): TGTGCCAGCAGCCTCGCCGCCGGGCAGGAAGAGACCCAGTACTTC. Protein: CASSLAAGQEETQYF.

The V gene is TRBV6-1, the J gene TRBJ1-6; D not resolved. Deletions cut 2 bases from V and 7 bases from J, with 15 bases between. CDR1 and CDR2 from the germline V gene are MNHNS and SASEGT. This CDR3 spans 16 amino acids. CDR3 coding DNA: TGTGCCAGCAGTGAAAACCTCCAGGTTTACAATTCACCCCTCCACTTT. This codes for CASSENLQVYNSPLHF.

The rearrangement uses TRBV14 and TRBJ1-1; TRBD1 agrees at 7 bases. This CDR3 contains 16 residues. Germline CDR1 SGHDN, CDR2 FVKESK. The V gene end was trimmed by 7 bases and the J gene end by 0 bases; junction bases not matched to a gene: 11. The CDR3 reads CASTQTGLGMNTEAFF. CDR3 bases: TGTGCCAGCACCCAGACAGGGTTGGGCATGAACACTGAAGCTTTCTTT.

The chain combines TRBV6-5 with TRBJ2-1, with a possible D match to TRBD2 (7 bases). Trimming cost V 7 bases and J 6 bases, with 16 bases left between them. Germline-derived CDR1 and CDR2 are MNHEY and SVGAGI. The CDR3 runs to 14 residues. CDR3 in DNA: TGTGCCAGCACTAGCGGAGGGGGAATCAATGAGCAGTTCTTC. Its translation: CASTSGGGINEQFF.

The chain recombines TRBV28 with TRBJ1-2; D gene ambiguous. CDR1 and CDR2 from the germline V gene are MDHEN and SYDVKM. The CDR3 totals 16 residues. The V end was cut by 8 bases, the J end by 8 bases, with 27 bases between. This CDR3 is CASGLPPGQTVSGYTF. In nucleotides, the CDR3 is TGTGCCAGCGGCCTTCCCCCCGGGCAGACCGTAAGCGGCTACACCTTC.

The CDR3 reads CAWSVLAGLYGYTF. CDR3 coding DNA: TGTGCCTGGAGTGTACTGGCGGGACTCTATGGCTACACCTTC. V gene TRBV30 combines with J gene TRBJ1-2, with D maybe TRBD1 (5 bases). Germline CDR1 GTSNPN, CDR2 SVGIG (reference sequence). Trimming removed 0 bases at V and 4 bases at J, with 12 bases between. The CDR3 contains 14 residues.

The V call is TRBV5-1, the J call TRBJ1-1; TRBD1 is a possible D gene (6 bases). This CDR3 is built from 14 residues. Trimming removed 2 bases at V and 3 bases at J, with 11 bases between. Germline V gives CDR1 SGHRS, CDR2 YFSETQ. In DNA form, the CDR3 reads TGCGCCAGCAGCTTCAGGGGATGGGACACTGAAGCTTTCTTT. Its protein product is CASSFRGWDTEAFF.

The chain is built from TRBV10-1 and TRBJ1-1; D might be TRBD1 (6 bases). Trimming shortened V by 5 bases and J by 1 base, and 17 bases separated the two germline ends. Germline lookup yields CDR1 WNHNN and CDR2 SYGVQD (reference sequence). The CDR3 length is 16 residues. The CDR3 DNA reads TGCGCCAGCAGTTTCGGGACACACCAAAAGAACACTGAAGCTTTCTTT. Translated: CASSFGTHQKNTEAFF.

This rearrangement joins TRBV27 to TRBJ2-5; TRBD2 matches 7 bases. The V gene end was trimmed by 5 bases and the J gene end by 11 bases; junction bases not matched to a gene: 5. Germline V gene sequence: CDR1 MNHEY, CDR2 SMNVEV (reference sequence). The CDR3 has 11 amino acids. CDR3 bases: TGTGCCAGCAGTCGGGGGAGGGAGCAGTACTTC. Translated, it gives CASSRGREQYF.

The V gene is TRBV6-6, the J gene TRBJ1-1; the match to TRBD1 covers 10 bases. The CDR3 consists of 15 residues. The germline V gene encodes CDR1 MNHNY and CDR2 SVGAGI (reference sequence). J gave up 4 bases and V 2 bases, and 4 bases lay outside the gene matches. Here the CDR3 reads CASSYPGQGSTEAFF. CDR3 bases: TGTGCCAGCAGTTACCCGGGACAGGGGAGCACTGAAGCTTTCTTT.

V gene TRBV9 combines with J gene TRBJ2-5, with 12 bases lining up with TRBD1. The end of the DNA fits TRBJ2-7 better, so the J call may be wrong. The CDR3 is 16 residues long. From germline, CDR1 is SGDLS and CDR2 YYNGEE. CDR3: CASSVRGTGGFYEQYF. The DNA for the CDR3 is TGTGCCAGCAGCGTACGAGGGACAGGGGGCTTCTACGAGCAGTACTTC.

CDR3 sequence: CASTRTAVYGYTF. CDR3 nucleotides: TGTGCCAGCACCCGCACGGCAGTCTATGGCTACACCTTC. The chain carries TRBV28 and TRBJ1-2, with unresolved D. The CDR3 sequence is 13 residues long. The germline V and J ends were trimmed by 7 bases and 4 bases, with 13 bases remaining between them. The germline V gene encodes CDR1 MDHEN and CDR2 SYDVKM.

This chain links TRBV5-1 with TRBJ2-6; perhaps TRBD2 as D (5 bases). Per the germline V gene, CDR1 is SGHRS and CDR2 is YFSETQ. The CDR3 length is 16 residues. Trimming left V 4 bases short and J 2 bases short, with 13 bases between. The CDR3 DNA reads as TGCGCCAGCAGCCCCGCAGTCGGGGCTGGGGCCAACGTCCTGACTTTC. Its translation: CASSPAVGAGANVLTF.

The chain joins TRBV12-5 to TRBJ2-5, with D possibly TRBD1 on 6 matching bases. From germline, CDR1 is LGHNT and CDR2 FRNRAP. V was pared by 3 bases and J by 2 bases, with 7 bases between. The CDR3 spans 13 residues. The DNA for the CDR3 is TGTGCTAGTGGTTTTAGGGGGCAAGAGACCCAGTACTTC. Translating gives CASGFRGQETQYF.

The chain combines TRBV30 with TRBJ2-2; 7 bases map to TRBD2. The V gene end was trimmed by 3 bases and the J gene end by 7 bases; junction bases not matched to a gene: 8. Germline CDR1 GTSNPN, CDR2 SVGIG (reference sequence). The CDR3 totals 14 residues. This CDR3 reads CAWRGSSGSGELFF. In DNA form, the CDR3 reads TGTGCCTGGAGGGGCTCTAGCGGCAGCGGGGAGCTGTTTTTT. Complete variable domain (other parts from reference TRBV30 and TRBJ2-2): SQTIHQWPATLVQPVGSPLSLECTVEGTSNPNLYWYRQAAGRGLQLLFYSVGIGQISSEVPQNLSASRPQDRQFILSSKKLLLSDSGFYLCAWRGSSGSGELFFGEGSRLTVL.

This clone has a handful of counts. The CDR3 sequence: CASSSGLAYEQYF. The CDR3 DNA follows: TGTGCCAGCAGCTCGGGACTAGCGTACGAGCAGTACTTC. This chain connects TRBV9 to TRBJ2-7; 10 bases are shared with TRBD2. V was pared by 4 bases and J by 4 bases, with 2 bases of the junction left unmatched. Germline loops: CDR1 SGDLS, CDR2 YYNGEE. This CDR3 region has 13 residues. Complete variable domain (other parts from reference TRBV9 and TRBJ2-7): DSGVTQTPKHLITATGQRVTLRCSPRSGDLSVYWYQQSLDQGLQFLIQYYNGEERAKGNILERFSAQQFPDLHSELNLSSLELGDSALYFCASSSGLAYEQYFGPGTRLTVT.

The rearrangement uses TRBV14 and TRBJ1-1, with a tentative D call TRBD1 (6 bases). Germline CDR1 reads SGHDN; CDR2 reads FVKESK. The CDR3 totals 14 residues. V dropped 1 base and J dropped 6 bases, with 12 bases sitting between them. The CDR3 nucleotides are TGTGCCAGCAGCCAAGGCCAGGGGCTCCCTGAAGCTTTCTTT. It yields the protein CASSQGQGLPEAFF.

This clone appeared once. The chain couples TRBV28 to TRBJ2-2; possibly TRBD1 for D (5 bases). The V gene's germline CDR1 is MDHEN and CDR2 SYDVKM. CDR3 size: 14 residues. The V end lost 7 bases, the J end lost 4 bases, and 13 bases lay between the germline ends. In DNA, the CDR3 is TGTGCCAGCAAACCCGGACAACTCACCGGGGAGCTGTTTTTT. This encodes CASKPGQLTGELFF. Supplemented by reference TRBV28 and TRBJ2-2, the full variable domain reads DVKVTQSSRYLVKRTGEKVFLECVQDMDHENMFWYRQDPGLGLRLIYFSYDVKMKEKGDIPEGYSVSREKKERFSLILESASTNQTSMYLCASKPGQLTGELFFGEGSRLTVL.

This chain joins TRBV7-8 and TRBJ2-3; D ambiguous. The germline V gene encodes CDR1 SGHVS and CDR2 FQNEAQ. With 4 bases removed from V and 9 bases from J, the gap between germline ends came to 5 bases. This CDR3 has 10 residues. CDR3 residues: CASSSGTQYF. CDR3 bases: TGTGCCAGCAGCTCCGGGACGCAGTATTTT.

This chain connects TRBV5-6 to TRBJ2-7, with TRBD2 identical over 10 bases. V lost 3 bases, J lost 2 bases, and 5 bases stayed unmatched. Germline CDR1 SGHDT, CDR2 YYEEEE. The CDR3 extends over 15 amino acids. CDR3 sequence reads: CASSSLAGFPYEQYF. In nucleotides, the CDR3 is TGTGCCAGCAGCTCACTAGCGGGATTTCCCTACGAGCAGTACTTC.

The chain recombines TRBV10-3 with TRBJ2-5; D perhaps matches TRBD2 (6 bases). The length of the CDR3 is 12 residues. Per the germline V gene, CDR1 is ENHRY and CDR2 is SYGVKD. The V end lost 8 bases, the J end lost 2 bases, and 9 bases lay between the germline ends. The CDR3 bases are TGTGCCATCTCTAGCGCACAAGAGACCCAGTACTTC. It encodes CAISSAQETQYF.